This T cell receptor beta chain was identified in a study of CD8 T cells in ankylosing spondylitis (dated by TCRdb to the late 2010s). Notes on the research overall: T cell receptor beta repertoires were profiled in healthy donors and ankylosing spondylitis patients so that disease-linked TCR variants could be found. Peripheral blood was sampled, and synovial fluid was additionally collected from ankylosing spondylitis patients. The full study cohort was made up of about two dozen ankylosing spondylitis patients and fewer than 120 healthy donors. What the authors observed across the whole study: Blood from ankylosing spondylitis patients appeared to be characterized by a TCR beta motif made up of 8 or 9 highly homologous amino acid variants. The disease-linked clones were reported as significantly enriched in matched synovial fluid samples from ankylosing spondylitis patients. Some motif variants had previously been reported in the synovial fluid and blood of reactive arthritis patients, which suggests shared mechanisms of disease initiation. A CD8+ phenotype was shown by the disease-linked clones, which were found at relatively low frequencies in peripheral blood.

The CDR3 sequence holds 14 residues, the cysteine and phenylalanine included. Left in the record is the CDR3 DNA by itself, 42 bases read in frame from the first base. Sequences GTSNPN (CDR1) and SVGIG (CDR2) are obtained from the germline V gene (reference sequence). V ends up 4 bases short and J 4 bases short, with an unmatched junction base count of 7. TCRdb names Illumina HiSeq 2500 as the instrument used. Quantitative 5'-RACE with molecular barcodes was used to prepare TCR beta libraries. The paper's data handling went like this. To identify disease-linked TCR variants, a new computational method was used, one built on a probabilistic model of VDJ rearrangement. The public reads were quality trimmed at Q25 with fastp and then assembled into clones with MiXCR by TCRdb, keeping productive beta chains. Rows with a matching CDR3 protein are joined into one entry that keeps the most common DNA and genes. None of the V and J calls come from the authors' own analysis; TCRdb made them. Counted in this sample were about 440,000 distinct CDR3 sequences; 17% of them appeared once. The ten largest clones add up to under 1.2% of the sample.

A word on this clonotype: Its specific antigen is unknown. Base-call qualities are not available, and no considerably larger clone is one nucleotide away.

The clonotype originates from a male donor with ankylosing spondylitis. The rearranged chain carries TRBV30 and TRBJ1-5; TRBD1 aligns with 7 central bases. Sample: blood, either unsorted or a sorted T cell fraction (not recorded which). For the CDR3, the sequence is CAWNLGTDNQPQHF. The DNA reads TGTGCCTGGAATCTCGGGACAGATAATCAGCCCCAGCATTTT.